This TCR beta chain was retrieved from a study of T cells in Graves' hyperthyroidism and ophthalmopathy. Across the whole study: Peripheral blood was collected at initial diagnosis, before any treatment. Study results and caveats: Ophthalmopathy was separated from stable hyperthyroidism by a 13 V-J model.

Germline loops: CDR1 SGHRS, CDR2 YFSETQ. V lost 0 bases and J lost 9, with 4 bases in between. The CDR3 consists of 12 residues. Template material for amplifying TCR beta CDR3 regions consisted of RNA transcripts. HTBI primers drove first-round RT-PCR of the TCR CDR3. Using its own MiXCR run on the multiplex PCR reads, TCRdb lists one record per CDR3 protein. Of about 52,000 distinct CDR3 sequences detected, approximately 48% appear once; the ten largest clones hold about 9.8%. This clonotype was counted many times. Antigen specificity is unknown. Exclusion followed for patients with uncontrolled infection, other autoimmune disease, pregnancy or lactation. Diagnoses were established using clinical symptoms, serum thyroxine and TRAb, thyroid ultrasound and orbital computed tomography.

The specimen was blood. This chain uses TRBV5-1 with TRBJ1-6; no firm D call. The sequence was obtained from a woman in her forties or fifties with Graves' ophthalmopathy. The CDR3 is CASSLGSSPLHF. CDR3 coding DNA: TGCGCCAGCAGCTTGGGGAGTTCACCCCTCCACTTT.